This paragraph reports one T cell receptor (beta chain). Authors' methods: Nucleated cell number was recorded as an estimate derived from reference gene primer amplification. Data came from immunoSEQ multiplex PCR; TCRdb stores just in-frame clones and leaves some out. For V, J and clone size, that table is used; D and trimming come from the DNA. The top ten clones hold 6.2% of a sample with about 180,000 clones, more than 70% of them seen once. The age range of participants was 18 to 89 years, with residence in about 25 US areas. Each participant's cohort was designated according to participant-reported clinical history. Deletions cut 3 bases from V and 1 base from J, with 19 bases between. The CDR3 is 17 residues long. Germline lookup yields CDR1 SGHRS and CDR2 YFSETQ. The sample is drawn from a study of blood T cell repertoires in COVID-19. About the research overall: PBMCs, B-cell-depleted T cells, or T cells provided the cDNA or gDNA that made up the material.

The material sequenced was PBMCs or T cells enriched from blood (not recorded which). The rearrangement links TRBV5-1 to TRBJ1-2, with a possible D match to TRBD1 (5 bases). The origin of this receptor is a man between 35 and 55 years old who had recovered from COVID-19. The CDR3 protein is CASSSETDSVFNYGYTF. In DNA, the CDR3 is TGCGCCAGCAGCTCAGAGACAGACTCGGTCTTTAACTATGGCTACACCTTC.